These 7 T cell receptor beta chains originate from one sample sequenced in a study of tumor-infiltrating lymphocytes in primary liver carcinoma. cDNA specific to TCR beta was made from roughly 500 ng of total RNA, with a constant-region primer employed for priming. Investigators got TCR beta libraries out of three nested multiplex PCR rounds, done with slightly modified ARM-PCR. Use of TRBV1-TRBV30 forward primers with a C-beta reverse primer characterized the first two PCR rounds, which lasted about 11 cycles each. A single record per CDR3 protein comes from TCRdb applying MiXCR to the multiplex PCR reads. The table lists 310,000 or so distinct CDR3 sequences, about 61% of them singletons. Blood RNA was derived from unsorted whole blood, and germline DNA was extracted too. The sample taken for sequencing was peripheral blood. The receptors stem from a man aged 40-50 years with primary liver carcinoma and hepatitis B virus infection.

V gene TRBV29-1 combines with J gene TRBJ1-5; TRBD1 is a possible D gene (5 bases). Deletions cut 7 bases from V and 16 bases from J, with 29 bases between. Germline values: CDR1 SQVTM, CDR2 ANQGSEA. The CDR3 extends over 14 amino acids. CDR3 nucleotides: TGCAGCGCCAAAGGGACCGAAAGCGATCAGCCCCGACATTTT. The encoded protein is CSAKGTESDQPRHF.

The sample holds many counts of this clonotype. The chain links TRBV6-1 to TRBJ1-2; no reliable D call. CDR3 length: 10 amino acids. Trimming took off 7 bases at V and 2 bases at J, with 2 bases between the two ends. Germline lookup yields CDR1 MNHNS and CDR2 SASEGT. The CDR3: CASTNYGYTF. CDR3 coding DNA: TGTGCCAGCACCAACTATGGCTACACCTTC.

For the CDR3, the DNA is TGTGCCAGCATTGCCCGACAGGGGGGGTCCTACGAGCAGTACTTC. It translates to CASIARQGGSYEQYF. The chain carries TRBV12-3 or TRBV12-4 and TRBJ2-7; 9 bases match TRBD1. V shed 7 bases and J 1 base; nucleotides not matched to a gene: 8. The CDR3 is 15 amino acids.

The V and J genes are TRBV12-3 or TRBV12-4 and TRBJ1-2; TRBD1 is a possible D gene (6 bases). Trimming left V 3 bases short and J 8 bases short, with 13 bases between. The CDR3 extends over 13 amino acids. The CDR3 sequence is CASSFSGAEGYTF. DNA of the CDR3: TGTGCCAGCAGTTTTTCAGGGGCGGAGGGCTACACCTTC.

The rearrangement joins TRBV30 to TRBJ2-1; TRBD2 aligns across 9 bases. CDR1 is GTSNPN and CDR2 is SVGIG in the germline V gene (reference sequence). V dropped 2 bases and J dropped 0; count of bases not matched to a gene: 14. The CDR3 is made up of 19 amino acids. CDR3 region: CAWSYRSGSNLGSYNEQFF. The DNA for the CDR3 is TGTGCCTGGAGTTACCGTAGCGGGAGTAACTTGGGCTCCTACAATGAGCAGTTCTTC.

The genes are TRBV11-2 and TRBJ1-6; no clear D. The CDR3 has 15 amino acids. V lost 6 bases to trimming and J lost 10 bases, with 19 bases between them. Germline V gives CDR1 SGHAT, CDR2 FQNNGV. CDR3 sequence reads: CASRLTGEGGSPLHF. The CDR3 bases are TGTGCCAGCAGATTAACCGGAGAGGGCGGATCACCCCTCCACTTT.

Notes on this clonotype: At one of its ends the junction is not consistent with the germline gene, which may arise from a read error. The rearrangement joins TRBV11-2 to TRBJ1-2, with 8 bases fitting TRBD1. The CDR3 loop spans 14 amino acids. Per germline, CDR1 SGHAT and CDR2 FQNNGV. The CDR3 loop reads CTSSGQGRVYGYTF. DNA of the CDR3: TGTACCAGCAGCGGACAGGGTCGGGTCTATGGCTACACCTTC. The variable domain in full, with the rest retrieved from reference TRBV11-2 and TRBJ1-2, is EAGVAQSPRYKIIEKRQSVAFWCNPISGHATLYWYQQILGQGPKLLIQFQNNGVVDDSQLPKDRFSAERLKGVDSTLKIQPAKLEDSAVYLCTSSGQGRVYGYTFGSGTRLTVV.